The source of this T cell receptor beta chain is a study of cytomegalovirus exposure and HLA in healthy donors. This CDR3 has 16 amino acids. V was clipped by 3 bases and J by 2 bases; unmatched bases: 5. CDR1 and CDR2 (germline): KGHSH, LQKENI. The approximately 120-subject validation cohort, separate from the approximately 660-subject first cohort, included the donors. Findings of the study overall: The authors confirmed in vitro that a few CMV-associated chains were specific for CMV antigens. Listed as cytomegalovirus-associated were approximately 160 TCR beta chains.

In regard to this clone: Its specificity is not known.

TCRdb keeps only in-frame clones here, not all; method: immunoSEQ multiplex PCR. The sample consists of fewer than 85,000 clones, 90% to 95% of them appearing once. The TCR sequence derives from a woman younger than 30 in good health and CMV-seronegative. Sequencing was carried out using PBMCs. This chain joins TRBV18 and TRBJ1-1; the match to TRBD1 covers 11 bases. The chain's CDR3 is CASSPRRTGGNTEAFF. For the CDR3, the DNA is TGTGCCAGCTCACCTAGAAGGACAGGGGGCAACACTGAAGCTTTCTTT.